What follows are 22 T cell receptor beta chains derived from one specimen sequenced in a study of T cell repertoires in cytomegalovirus infection. TCRdb redid the calling of the reads with MiXCR, one entry per CDR3 protein. The data show about 920,000 distinct CDR3 sequences, around 30% seen once. These TCRs are of unknown antigen specificity. This material consisted of cultured CD8+ T cells from PBMCs, taken from culture after CMV antigen stimulation. All receptors derive from a human donor in good health (CMV status not recorded). Some clones in this sample may be carry-over from other donors' samples.

CDR3 coding DNA: TGTGCCAGCAGCTTGGGTCCGGGACAAGGCCAGCCCCAGCATTTT. Encoded protein: CASSLGPGQGQPQHF. This rearrangement joins TRBV5-6 to TRBJ1-5, with D perhaps matching TRBD1 (6 bases). The germline gives CDR1 SGHDT, CDR2 YYEEEE. The CDR3 has 15 residues. The V gene lost 0 bases and the J gene lost 7 bases, with 14 bases spanning the gap. The variable domain in full, completed from reference TRBV5-6 and TRBJ1-5, reads DAGVTQSPTHLIKTRGQQVTLRCSPKSGHDTVSWYQQALGQGPQFIFQYYEEEERQRGNFPDRFSGHQFPNYSSELNVNALLLGDSALYLCASSLGPGQGQPQHFGDGTRLSIL.

The V gene is TRBV9, the J gene TRBJ2-1; D is tentatively TRBD1 or TRBD2 (5 bases each). CDR3 length: 14 amino acids. With 0 bases removed from V and 10 bases from J, the gap between germline ends came to 14 bases. The germline CDR1 and CDR2 sequences are SGDLS and YYNGEE. The CDR3 DNA is TGTGCCAGCAGCGTAGCTTCCGGGGCCAGGGAGCAGTTCTTC. Translated: CASSVASGAREQFF. Full variable domain (missing parts from reference TRBV9 and TRBJ2-1): DSGVTQTPKHLITATGQRVTLRCSPRSGDLSVYWYQQSLDQGLQFLIQYYNGEERAKGNILERFSAQQFPDLHSELNLSSLELGDSALYFCASSVASGAREQFFGPGTRLTVL.

This clonotype was observed a handful of times. The chain employs TRBV6-2 or TRBV6-3 and TRBJ2-2, with 10 bases identical to TRBD2. J was trimmed by 1 base and V by 7 bases; bases with no gene match: 3. The CDR3 covers 15 residues. CDR1 MNHEY and CDR2 SVGEGT come from the germline V gene. CDR3 nucleotides: TGTGCCAGCACCAGCGGGGGGGTGAACACCGGGGAGCTGTTTTTT. It encodes CASTSGGVNTGELFF.

The chain joins TRBV28 to TRBJ1-1, with D maybe TRBD1 (5 bases). This CDR3 spans 18 amino acids. V was trimmed by 3 bases and J by 5 bases, leaving 25 bases between them. Per the germline V gene, CDR1 is MDHEN and CDR2 is SYDVKM. The CDR3 spells CASSFRWARGPLLTEAFF. The CDR3 bases are TGTGCCAGCAGTTTTAGGTGGGCACGGGGACCCCTGTTGACTGAAGCTTTCTTT. Drawing the rest from reference TRBV28 and TRBJ1-1, the complete variable domain is DVKVTQSSRYLVKRTGEKVFLECVQDMDHENMFWYRQDPGLGLRLIYFSYDVKMKEKGDIPEGYSVSREKKERFSLILESASTNQTSMYLCASSFRWARGPLLTEAFFGQGTRLTVV.

This clonotype appeared a few times. Here the CDR3 reads CASSLAPGAPNTEAFF. The CDR3 DNA sequence: TGTGCCAGCAGCCTTGCTCCCGGGGCACCCAACACTGAAGCTTTCTTT. The genes are TRBV6-5 and TRBJ1-1; D perhaps matches TRBD1 (5 bases). CDR1 is MNHEY and CDR2 is SVGAGI in the germline V gene. This CDR3 is built from 16 residues. Trimming shortened V by 6 bases and J by 2 bases, and 19 bases separated the two germline ends.

The V call is TRBV6-5, the J call TRBJ1-2, with a possible D match to TRBD1 (6 bases). CDR3 length: 16 residues. The V gene's germline CDR1 is MNHEY and CDR2 SVGAGI. V dropped 2 bases and J dropped 8 bases, with 21 bases sitting between them. The CDR3 DNA follows: TGTGCCAGCAGTTACGGGCAGGGGCCCCCCGTGGAAGGCTACACCTTC. It yields the protein CASSYGQGPPVEGYTF.

This clonotype was seen more than once but under ten times. The V call is TRBV6-1, the J call TRBJ1-5; D ambiguous. The V end was cut by 3 bases, the J end by 5 bases, with 14 bases between. The CDR3 runs 15 residues. Germline V gives CDR1 MNHNS, CDR2 SASEGT. The CDR3 DNA reads as TGTGCCAGCAGTGACGGCAGAACCTTCTATCAGCCCCAGCATTTT. Amino acid sequence: CASSDGRTFYQPQHF.

The J gene is TRBJ1-2, the V gene TRBV28; possible D gene TRBD1, 5 bases. The V end lost 3 bases, the J end lost 3 bases, and 14 bases lay between the germline ends. CDR1 and CDR2 from the germline V gene are MDHEN and SYDVKM. This CDR3 is built from 15 residues. CDR3 nucleotide sequence: TGTGCCAGCAGTTTGAGCTCCAGGGATGACTATGGCTACACCTTC. This sequence encodes CASSLSSRDDYGYTF.

This clonotype turned up a few times. The chain carries TRBV6-5 and TRBJ2-1; a possible D gene is TRBD2 (5 bases). The CDR3 length is 13 residues. The ends were cut back, 8 bases at V and 6 bases at J, with 14 bases in the middle. CDR1 is MNHEY, CDR2 SVGAGI, per germline. The CDR3 region has the DNA TGTGCCAGCGTGAGGGCCGGCAGCAATGAGCAGTTCTTC. This sequence encodes CASVRAGSNEQFF.

The genes are TRBV18 and TRBJ1-1; D gene uncertain. V lost 8 bases and J 3 bases, leaving 19 bases between the germline ends. Looked up from germline, CDR1 is KGHSH and CDR2 is LQKENI. The CDR3 is made up of 15 amino acids. The CDR3 is CASANAIDTDTEAFF. The CDR3 DNA reads as TGTGCCAGCGCCAACGCGATTGATACGGACACTGAAGCTTTCTTT.

This clonotype was recorded many times. This chain joins TRBV6-6 and TRBJ1-3; a possible D gene is TRBD1 (5 bases). Trimming shortened V by 4 bases and J by 0 bases, and 16 bases separated the two germline ends. There are 17 residues in the CDR3. CDR1 MNHNY and CDR2 SVGAGI come from the germline V gene (reference sequence). CDR3 coding DNA: TGTGCCAGCAGTTCCACCTCGGACATCAGCTCTGGAAACACCATATATTTT. Translation: CASSSTSDISSGNTIYF.

The rearrangement links TRBV6-1 to TRBJ2-7, with TRBD2 as a possible D gene (7 bases). Germline V gives CDR1 MNHNS, CDR2 SASEGT. Trimming took off 6 bases at V and 0 bases at J, with 18 bases between the two ends. The CDR3 has 16 residues. The DNA for the CDR3 is TGTGCCAGCAGAGAACTAACGGGGGGCGCCTCCTACGAGCAGTACTTC. Amino acid sequence: CASRELTGGASYEQYF.

The J gene is TRBJ2-4, the V gene TRBV7-9; the match to TRBD2 covers 7 bases. V was pared by 8 bases and J by 4 bases, with 5 bases of the junction left unmatched. This CDR3 region has 13 residues. Germline V gives CDR1 SEHNR, CDR2 FQNEAQ (reference sequence). The CDR3 DNA is TGTGCCAGCTTCGGGGAGGGGAAAAACATTCAGTACTTC. The encoded protein is CASFGEGKNIQYF.

The chain combines TRBV5-5 with TRBJ1-1; possible D gene TRBD1, 5 bases. The CDR3 length is 13 residues. V lost 9 bases and J 1 base, leaving 13 bases between the germline ends. CDR1 is SGHKS and CDR2 is YYEKEE in the germline V gene (reference sequence). The CDR3 sequence: CATFGAKNTEAFF. The DNA for the CDR3 is TGTGCCACCTTCGGGGCGAAGAACACTGAAGCTTTCTTT.

This clonotype has more than one count but fewer than ten. J is TRBJ2-7 and V is TRBV7-9, with D maybe TRBD2 (5 bases). The ends were cut back, 0 bases at V and 3 bases at J, with 18 bases in the middle. This CDR3 is 17 amino acids long. Germline assignment: CDR1 SEHNR and CDR2 FQNEAQ (reference sequence). The CDR3 region is CASSLARVEGAYYEQYF. The CDR3 bases are TGTGCCAGCAGCTTAGCGCGGGTAGAGGGCGCGTACTACGAGCAGTACTTC.

The CDR3 here is CAISVILTGGKETQYF. The CDR3 DNA reads TGTGCCATCAGTGTTATCCTGACAGGGGGCAAGGAGACCCAGTACTTC. The chain joins TRBV10-3 to TRBJ2-5, with TRBD1 matching 10 bases. The CDR3 has 16 residues. V lost 4 bases to trimming and J lost 5 bases; unmatched junction nucleotides: 10. Germline loops: CDR1 ENHRY, CDR2 SYGVKD.

This clonotype was seen a handful of times. This chain links TRBV27 with TRBJ1-1; D not certain. Germline loops: CDR1 MNHEY, CDR2 SMNVEV (reference sequence). The CDR3 is made up of 11 amino acids. V gave up 10 bases and J gave up 1 base, with 7 bases separating them. CDR3 amino acids: CATARNTEAFF. The CDR3 DNA reads TGTGCCACCGCCCGGAACACTGAAGCTTTCTTT.

This clonotype has just a few counts. The chain has TRBV5-1 and TRBJ1-6; D is undetermined. The V and J ends lost 4 bases and 6 bases respectively, with 11 bases between them. Germline V gives CDR1 SGHRS, CDR2 YFSETQ. This CDR3 is built from 14 residues. CDR3 DNA: TGCGCCAGCAGCCTCCGGGCTCCTAATTCACCCCTCCACTTT. Its translation: CASSLRAPNSPLHF.

Notes on this clonotype: A much bigger clone sits one base away, suggesting this may be a read error. The chain is built from TRBV7-9 and TRBJ1-3; no firm D call. Germline V lookup: CDR1 SEHNR, CDR2 FQNEAQ (reference sequence). CDR3 length equals 21 residues. CDR3 sequence: CTSSLWSLFSVGLSSGNTIYF. In nucleotides, the CDR3 is TGTACCAGCAGCTTATGGTCTTTATTTTCGGTCGGACTGAGCTCTGGAAACACCATATATTTT.

This clonotype came up a few times. This chain uses TRBV20-1 with TRBJ2-1; 7 bases agree with TRBD1. This CDR3 comprises 15 residues. Germline V lookup: CDR1 DFQATT, CDR2 SNEGSKA (reference sequence). CDR3 residues: CSPTGVRGGRNEQFF. The CDR3 DNA follows: TGCAGCCCCACAGGGGTCAGGGGTGGGCGCAATGAGCAGTTCTTC.

This chain links TRBV12-3 or TRBV12-4 with TRBJ2-6; no firm D call. The CDR3 totals 14 residues. V lost 6 bases, J lost 3 bases, and 9 bases lay in between. Here the CDR3 reads CASSPVLGANVLTF. In DNA, the CDR3 is TGTGCCAGCAGCCCAGTACTTGGGGCCAACGTCCTGACTTTC.

This clonotype turned up a few times. The V call is TRBV6-6, the J call TRBJ2-5, with TRBD1 matching over 8 bases. Germline V lookup: CDR1 MNHNY, CDR2 SVGAGI (reference sequence). The CDR3 totals 15 residues. Unmatched junction bases numbered 6, after V lost 2 bases and J lost 4 bases. As DNA, the CDR3 is TGTGCCAGCAGTTACGGGCCAACAGGGGGAGAGACCCAGTACTTC. As protein: CASSYGPTGGETQYF.